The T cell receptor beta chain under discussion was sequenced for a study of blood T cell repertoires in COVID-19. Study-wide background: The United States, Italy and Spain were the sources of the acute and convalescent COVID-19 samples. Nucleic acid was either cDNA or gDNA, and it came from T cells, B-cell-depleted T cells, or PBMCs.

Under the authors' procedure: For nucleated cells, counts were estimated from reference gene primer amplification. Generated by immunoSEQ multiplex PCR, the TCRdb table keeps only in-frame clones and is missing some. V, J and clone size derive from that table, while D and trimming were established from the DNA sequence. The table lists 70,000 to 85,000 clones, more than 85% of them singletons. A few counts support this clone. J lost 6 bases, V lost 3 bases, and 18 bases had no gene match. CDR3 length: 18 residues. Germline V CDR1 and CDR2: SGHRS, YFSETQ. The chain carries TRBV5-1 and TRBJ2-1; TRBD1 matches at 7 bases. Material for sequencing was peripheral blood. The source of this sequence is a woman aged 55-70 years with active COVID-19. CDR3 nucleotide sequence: TGCGCCAGCAGCTCGGATCCTGAGGGGGCTTGGGAGATCAATGAGCAGTTCTTC. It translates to CASSSDPEGAWEINEQFF.